This TCR beta chain was sequenced in a study of PD-1 blockade in classical Hodgkin lymphoma. About the study: A 3 mg/kg intravenous dose of nivolumab was received by patients every 2 weeks.

Clones were sequenced by immunoSEQ multiplex PCR, and TCRdb holds only the in-frame ones, with some missing. This sample has about 150,000 clones, with 78% found just once. There was relapse after autologous stem cell transplantation in every patient, and there was variation in brentuximab vedotin exposure. The V gene end was trimmed by 5 bases and the J gene end by 3 bases; junction bases not matched to a gene: 6. This CDR3 has 15 amino acids. CDR1 and CDR2 from the germline V gene are MNHEY and SVGAGI. This clone was seen a single time. The antigen is undetermined. Overall study findings and caveats: Baseline TCR diversity was reportedly lower in newly diagnosed patients than healthy donors. Individuals who commenced nivolumab within less than 1 year of ASCT were excluded.

The material was peripheral blood mononuclear cells (PBMCs), obtained before the second cycle of nivolumab. This TCR came from a human donor with classical Hodgkin lymphoma. The chain carries TRBV6-5 and TRBJ2-1; TRBD2 aligns across 8 bases. This CDR3 is CASSPLAGNYNEQFF. Written as DNA, the CDR3 is TGTGCCAGCAGTCCTCTAGCGGGCAACTACAATGAGCAGTTCTTC.